This passage covers 18 T cell receptor beta chains from one sample sequenced in a study of blood T cell repertoires in COVID-19. Here immunoSEQ multiplex PCR was the method, and the copy in TCRdb shows in-frame clones only, minus some. The data contain 150,000 to 200,000 clones, around 89% of them singletons. The source material was peripheral blood. The source is a human donor in a cohort sampled during active COVID-19.

In DNA, the CDR3 is TGTGCCACCAGCAGAGATCTCGGGGGGTACGAGCAGTACTTC. Encoded protein: CATSRDLGGYEQYF. The chain joins TRBV15 to TRBJ2-7, with TRBD2 matching 7 bases. Per the germline V gene, CDR1 is LNHNV and CDR2 is YYDKDF (reference sequence). J lost 4 bases, V lost 0 bases, and 3 bases had no gene match. The CDR3 consists of 14 residues.

This chain connects TRBV5-6 to TRBJ2-1; 12 nucleotides agree with TRBD2. The CDR3 is made up of 13 amino acids. The germline V gene has CDR1 SGHDT and CDR2 YYEEEE. V lost 2 bases, J lost 15 bases, and 6 bases stayed unmatched. The CDR3 DNA reads TGTGCCAGCAGCTTATCCCTAGCGGGGGGGGTGTTCTTC. Translation gives CASSLSLAGGVFF.

V gene TRBV3-1 (or the pseudogene TRBV3-2) combines with J gene TRBJ2-1; 7 nucleotides match TRBD2. The CDR3 runs 17 residues. The germline V gene has CDR1 LGHDT and CDR2 YNNKEL (reference sequence). Trimming took 1 base from V and 8 from J; bases not matched to a gene: 14. The CDR3, as DNA: TGTGCCAGCAGCCAAGGCCATACTAGCGCCTTTGGAGATGAGCAGTTCTTC. It specifies CASSQGHTSAFGDEQFF.

The chain uses TRBV7-9 and TRBJ1-5; no clear D. The CDR3 sequence is 14 residues long. Germline CDR1 and CDR2: SEHNR and FQNEAQ (reference sequence). V lost 1 base to trimming and J lost 7 bases, with 11 bases between them. The chain's CDR3 is CASSLVGEAQPQHF. In DNA, the CDR3 is TGTGCCAGCAGCTTAGTTGGGGAGGCCCAGCCCCAGCATTTT.

The table lists this clone with a few counts. The V call is TRBV19, the J call TRBJ2-2; D perhaps matches TRBD2 (5 bases). The CDR3 covers 15 residues. V was clipped by 7 bases and J by 4 bases, with 16 bases between them. The germline gives CDR1 LNHDA, CDR2 SQIVND (reference sequence). CDR3 region: CASKRDWVGTGELFF. DNA of the CDR3: TGTGCCAGTAAGAGGGATTGGGTTGGCACCGGGGAGCTGTTTTTT.

The chain links TRBV5-6 to TRBJ2-7; 9 bases align to TRBD1. Germline V CDR1 and CDR2: SGHDT, YYEEEE. V lost 0 bases, J lost 6 bases, and 10 bases stayed unmatched. The CDR3 has 16 residues. This CDR3 reads CASSLAVRGQGAEQYF. CDR3 DNA sequence: TGTGCCAGCAGCTTGGCGGTTAGGGGACAGGGAGCCGAGCAGTACTTC. The full variable domain, in which reference TRBV5-6 and TRBJ2-7 provide the parts outside the CDR3, is DAGVTQSPTHLIKTRGQQVTLRCSPKSGHDTVSWYQQALGQGPQFIFQYYEEEERQRGNFPDRFSGHQFPNYSSELNVNALLLGDSALYLCASSLAVRGQGAEQYFGPGTRLTVT.

The V gene is TRBV11-2, the J gene TRBJ2-1; 7 positions match TRBD2. V gave up 5 bases and J gave up 4 bases; unmatched junction bases: 8. Germline CDR1 SGHAT, CDR2 FQNNGV. The CDR3 has 15 amino acids. This chain's CDR3 is CASSGSGARYNEQFF. In DNA form, the CDR3 reads TGTGCCAGCAGCGGAAGCGGGGCCCGGTACAATGAGCAGTTCTTC.

The chain joins TRBV6-2 or TRBV6-3 to TRBJ2-7; 14 nucleotides align to TRBD2. The CDR3 is 15 amino acids. V shed 6 bases and J 3 bases; nucleotides not matched to a gene: 4. CDR1 and CDR2 from the germline V gene are MNHEY and SVGEGT. The CDR3, as DNA: TGTGCCAGCAGGTACGGGACTAGCGGGAGCTACGAGCAGTACTTC. Protein: CASRYGTSGSYEQYF.

This clone was observed a single time. V gene TRBV11-3 combines with J gene TRBJ1-5; 9 bases map to TRBD1. CDR3 length: 16 residues. The germline gives CDR1 SGHNT, CDR2 YENEEA. The V segment lost 5 bases and the J segment 5 bases; nucleotides outside the gene matches: 10. The CDR3 coding sequence is TGTGCCAGCAGCCCGGTTGGGACAGGGATTTATCAGCCCCAGCATTTT. This codes for CASSPVGTGIYQPQHF.

The rearrangement links TRBV21-1 to TRBJ2-7; the DNA was not compared with TRBD1, the D call given in the table. TRBV21-1 is described as a pseudogene. This CDR3 is built from 16 residues. The chain's CDR3 is CASSKALDRGDYEQYF. CDR3 DNA sequence: TGTGCCAGCAGCAAAGCGCTTGACAGGGGGGATTACGAGCAGTACTTC.

CDR3 sequence reads: CASSRSGTGGRNTEAFF. CDR3 nucleotides: TGCGCCAGCAGCCGGAGCGGGACAGGGGGTAGGAACACTGAAGCTTTCTTT. The J gene is TRBJ1-1, the V gene TRBV4-3; 11 nucleotides align to TRBD1. Germline CDR1 LGHNA, CDR2 YSLEER. The CDR3 runs to 17 residues. The J segment lost 1 base and the V segment lost 4 bases, leaving 8 bases of the junction unmatched.

The chain carries TRBV3-1 (or the pseudogene TRBV3-2) and TRBJ1-4; 7 bases agree with TRBD1. The V gene's germline CDR1 is LGHDT and CDR2 YNNKEL (reference sequence). The CDR3 contains 16 residues. V was clipped by 3 bases and J by 4 bases; unmatched bases: 8. The CDR3 DNA reads as TGTGCCAGCAGCCACAAACCGGGACAGTATAATGAAAAACTGTTTTTT. Amino acids: CASSHKPGQYNEKLFF.

This rearrangement joins TRBV3-1 (or the pseudogene TRBV3-2) to TRBJ2-2, with TRBD2 matching 9 bases. The CDR3 is 18 amino acids. Per germline, CDR1 LGHDT and CDR2 YNNKEL (reference sequence). V shed 5 bases and J 4 bases; nucleotides not matched to a gene: 14. This CDR3 reads CASSSRTGLASLTGELFF. CDR3 nucleotide sequence: TGTGCCAGCAGCTCCCGGACCGGACTAGCGAGCCTCACCGGGGAGCTGTTTTTT.

The chain carries TRBV4-1 and TRBJ2-3, with a weak D call TRBD2 (5 bases). The CDR3 runs to 16 residues. Germline CDR1 reads MGHRA; CDR2 reads YSYEKL. Trimming stripped 0 bases from V and 1 base from J, with 11 bases between. CDR3 DNA sequence: TGCGCCAGCAGCCAAGAATTGGCTAGCCGCACAGATACGCAGTATTTT. Protein sequence: CASSQELASRTDTQYF.

The chain is built from TRBV7-9 and TRBJ2-1, with 12 bases lining up with TRBD2. Germline trimming cut 5 bases from V and 4 bases from J; bases unmatched to any gene: 6. Germline lookup yields CDR1 SEHNR and CDR2 FQNEAQ (reference sequence). CDR3 length equals 16 residues. In DNA, the CDR3 is TGTGCCAGCAGCCCGAGGACTAGCGGGACTTACAATGAGCAGTTCTTC. Amino acid sequence: CASSPRTSGTYNEQFF.

The chain carries TRBV4-3 and TRBJ2-7; no firm D call. Trimming cost V 2 bases and J 1 base, with 6 bases left between them. Germline V gene data show CDR1 as LGHNA and CDR2 as YSLEER. The CDR3 covers 13 residues. The CDR3 loop reads CASSQTVSYEQYF. CDR3 DNA sequence: TGCGCCAGCAGCCAAACGGTTTCCTACGAGCAGTACTTC.

The V gene is TRBV6-2 or TRBV6-3, the J gene TRBJ1-2; D remains unclear. V was shortened by 2 bases and J by 2 bases, with 9 bases between the two germline ends. This CDR3 contains 14 residues. Germline V CDR1 and CDR2: MNHEY, SVGEGT. The CDR3 region is CASSYEGANYGYTF. In DNA form, the CDR3 reads TGTGCCAGCAGTTACGAGGGCGCCAACTATGGCTACACCTTC.

This chain links TRBV5-4 with TRBJ2-1, with no clear D. Trimming removed 4 bases at V and 7 bases at J, with 21 bases between. From germline, CDR1 is SGHNT and CDR2 YYREEE (reference sequence). This CDR3 comprises 16 residues. The DNA of the CDR3 is TGTGCCAGCAGCCCCTATGGAGCCGCAATCACAAATGAGCAGTTCTTC. Protein product: CASSPYGAAITNEQFF.